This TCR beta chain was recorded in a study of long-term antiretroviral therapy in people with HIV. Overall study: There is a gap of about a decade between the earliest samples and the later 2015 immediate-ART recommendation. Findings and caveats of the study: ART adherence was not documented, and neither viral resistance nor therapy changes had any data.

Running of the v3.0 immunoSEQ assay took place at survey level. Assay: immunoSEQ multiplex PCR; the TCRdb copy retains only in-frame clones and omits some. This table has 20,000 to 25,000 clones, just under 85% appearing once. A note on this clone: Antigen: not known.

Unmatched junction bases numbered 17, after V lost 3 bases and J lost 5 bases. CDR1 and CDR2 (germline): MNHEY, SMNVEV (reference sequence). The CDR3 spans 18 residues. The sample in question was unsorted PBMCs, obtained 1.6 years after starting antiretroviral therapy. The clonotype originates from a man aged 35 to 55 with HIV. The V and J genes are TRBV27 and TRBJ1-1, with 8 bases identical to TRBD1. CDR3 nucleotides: TGTGCCAGCAGTTTTTACTCCGGGACAGGACTCCGGCGGACTGAAGCTTTCTTT. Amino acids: CASSFYSGTGLRRTEAFF.